This is a list of T cell receptor beta chains from one sample in a study of CD8 T cells in ankylosing spondylitis. TCRdb called the 5' RACE reads again in MiXCR, with one record for every CDR3 protein. Of under 550,000 distinct CDR3 sequences listed, 25% to 30% are singletons. Material for sequencing was blood, either unsorted or a sorted T cell fraction (not recorded which). The receptors were gathered from a male donor with ankylosing spondylitis. Both conserved end residues are trimmed from each CDR3.

V: TRBV6-5; J: TRBJ2-1; CDR3: ASSYSAGGPYEQF
V: TRBV7-9; J: TRBJ1-4; CDR3: ASRDQGAGEKLF
V: TRBV12-3/TRBV12-4; J: TRBJ1-6; CDR3: ASSLGGGEHSPLH
V: TRBV19; J: TRBJ2-7; CDR3: ASKPGTSGAAYEQY
V: TRBV3-1; J: TRBJ1-1; CDR3: ASSQHAGKNTEAF
V: TRBV24-1; J: TRBJ2-1; CDR3: ATSDSRINEQF
V: TRBV7-2; J: TRBJ1-6; CDR3: ASSLQGLNSPLH
V: TRBV20-1; J: TRBJ2-7; CDR3: SAHSPEFYEQY
V: TRBV24-1; J: TRBJ2-3; CDR3: ATSSSPASTDTQY
V: TRBV20-1; J: TRBJ1-2; CDR3: SARDRSGPDYYGYT
V: TRBV29-1; J: TRBJ1-1; CDR3: SVHESVAF
V: TRBV4-1; J: TRBJ1-5; CDR3: ASRRDSLGQPQH
V: TRBV7-2; J: TRBJ2-7; CDR3: ASSLVRPYEQY
V: TRBV10-3; J: TRBJ2-5; CDR3: AISERSGQETQY
V: TRBV12-3/TRBV12-4; J: TRBJ2-7; CDR3: ASSRDFYEQY
V: TRBV5-1; J: TRBJ2-1; CDR3: ASTQEGGIYNEQF
V: TRBV5-1; J: TRBJ2-1; CDR3: ASSLEEREIDEQF
V: TRBV11-1; J: TRBJ2-3; CDR3: ASSSGLAGGPSTDTQY
V: TRBV12-5; J: TRBJ1-1; CDR3: ASARGVNTEAF
V: TRBV20-1; J: TRBJ1-1; CDR3: SADPGRGRSTEAF
V: TRBV6-1; J: TRBJ2-3; CDR3: ASALGWGGTDTQY
V: TRBV4-1; J: TRBJ1-1; CDR3: ASSQNRDDRGAF
V: TRBV12-3/TRBV12-4; J: TRBJ2-2; CDR3: ASTTVPWTFTGELF
V: TRBV29-1; J: TRBJ2-1; CDR3: SLLMRRYNEQF
V: TRBV6-2/TRBV6-3; J: TRBJ2-7; CDR3: ASSYSPGQAETYEQY
V: TRBV7-9; J: TRBJ2-3; CDR3: ASSFGDRDNTDTQY
V: TRBV11-2; J: TRBJ1-1; CDR3: ASSPPGRGTEAF
V: TRBV12-3/TRBV12-4; J: TRBJ2-1; CDR3: ASSFGLAGGPQF
V: TRBV6-5; J: TRBJ1-5; CDR3: ASSYSPGAGKVNQPQH
V: TRBV7-8; J: TRBJ1-5; CDR3: ASSQDGGLYSNQPQH
V: TRBV24-1; J: TRBJ2-3; CDR3: ATATTTDTQY
V: TRBV18; J: TRBJ2-5; CDR3: ASSPPVGGLGTQY
V: TRBV12-3/TRBV12-4; J: TRBJ2-5; CDR3: ASSFTRQETQY
V: TRBV5-1; J: TRBJ2-1; CDR3: ASSLGLAGYRNEQF